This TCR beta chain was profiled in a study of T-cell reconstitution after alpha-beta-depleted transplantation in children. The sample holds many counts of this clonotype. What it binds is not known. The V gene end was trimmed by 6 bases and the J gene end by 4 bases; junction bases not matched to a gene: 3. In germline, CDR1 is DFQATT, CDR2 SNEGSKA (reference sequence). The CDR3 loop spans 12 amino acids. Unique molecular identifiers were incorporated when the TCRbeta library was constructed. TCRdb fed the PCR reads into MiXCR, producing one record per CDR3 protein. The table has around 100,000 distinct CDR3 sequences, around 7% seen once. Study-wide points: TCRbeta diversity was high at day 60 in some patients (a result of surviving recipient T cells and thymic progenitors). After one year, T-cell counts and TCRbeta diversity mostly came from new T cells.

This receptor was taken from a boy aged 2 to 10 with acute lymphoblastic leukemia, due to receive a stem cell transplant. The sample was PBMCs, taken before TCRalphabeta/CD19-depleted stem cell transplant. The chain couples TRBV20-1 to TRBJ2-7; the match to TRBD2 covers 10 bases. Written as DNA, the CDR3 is TGCAGTGCGAAGACTAGCGGGTACGAGCAGTACTTC. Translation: CSAKTSGYEQYF.